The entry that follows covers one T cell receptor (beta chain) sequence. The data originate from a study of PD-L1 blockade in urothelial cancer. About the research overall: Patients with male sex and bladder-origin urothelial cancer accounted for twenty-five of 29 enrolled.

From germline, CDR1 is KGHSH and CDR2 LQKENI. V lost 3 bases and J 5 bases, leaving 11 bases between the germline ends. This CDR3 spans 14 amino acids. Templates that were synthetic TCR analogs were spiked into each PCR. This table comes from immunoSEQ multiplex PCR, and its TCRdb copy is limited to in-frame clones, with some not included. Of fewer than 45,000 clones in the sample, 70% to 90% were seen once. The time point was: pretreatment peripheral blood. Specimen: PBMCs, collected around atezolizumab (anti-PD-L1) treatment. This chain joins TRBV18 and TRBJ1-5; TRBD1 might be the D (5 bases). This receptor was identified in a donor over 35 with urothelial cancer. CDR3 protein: CASSPARADQPQHF. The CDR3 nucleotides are TGTGCCAGCTCACCGGCCAGGGCGGATCAGCCCCAGCATTTT.